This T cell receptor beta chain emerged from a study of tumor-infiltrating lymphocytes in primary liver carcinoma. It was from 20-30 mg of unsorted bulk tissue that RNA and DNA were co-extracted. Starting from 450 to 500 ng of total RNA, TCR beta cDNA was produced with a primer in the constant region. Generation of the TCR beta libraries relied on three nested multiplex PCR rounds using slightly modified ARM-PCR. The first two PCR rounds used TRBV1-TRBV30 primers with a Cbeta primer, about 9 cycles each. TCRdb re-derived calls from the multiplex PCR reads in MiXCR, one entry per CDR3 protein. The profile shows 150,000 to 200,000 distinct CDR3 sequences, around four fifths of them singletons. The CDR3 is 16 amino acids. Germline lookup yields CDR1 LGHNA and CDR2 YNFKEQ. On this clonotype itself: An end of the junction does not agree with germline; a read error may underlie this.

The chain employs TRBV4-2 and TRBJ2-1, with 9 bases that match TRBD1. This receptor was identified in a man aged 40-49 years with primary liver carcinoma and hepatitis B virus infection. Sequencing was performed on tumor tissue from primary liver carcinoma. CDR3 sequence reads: CASSHAGGQGDNEQLF. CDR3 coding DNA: TGTGCCAGCAGCCACGCCGGGGGACAGGGTGACAATGAGCAGTTGTTC.